Listed below are T cell receptor beta chains from one sample, sequenced in a study of blood T cell repertoires in COVID-19. Data came from immunoSEQ multiplex PCR; TCRdb stores just in-frame clones and leaves some out. The table has a few hundred thousand clones, over 75% seen once. The material sequenced was peripheral blood. These TCRs come from a woman in her 70s with COVID-19, enrolled during active disease. Each CDR3 is given with its conserved first and last residue. Fields, in order: clone size, J gene, V gene, D gene, CDR3 protein, CDR3 DNA. The D gene is left open where the match is weak. Clone size is not always given. Where it is, it says once, few, many or a class for expanded clones.

NA TRBJ2-7 TRBV18 TRBD1 CASSPQGAMYEQYF TGTGCCAGCTCACCACAGGGGGCGATGTACGAGCAGTACTTC
NA TRBJ1-1 TRBV3-1/TRBV3-2 NA CASSHYDRDMNTEAFF TGTGCCAGCAGCCACTATGACCGGGACATGAACACTGAAGCTTTCTTT
NA TRBJ1-5 TRBV7-2 TRBD1 CASSLVMGQGQPQHF TGTGCCAGCAGCTTAGTGATGGGACAGGGCCAGCCCCAGCATTTT
NA TRBJ1-3 TRBV10-3 NA CAISESQVFSGNTIYF TGTGCCATCAGTGAGTCACAGGTTTTCTCTGGAAACACCATATATTTT
NA TRBJ2-3 TRBV3-1/TRBV3-2 TRBD2 CASSQVAGASTDTQYF TGTGCCAGCAGCCAAGTCGCGGGAGCTAGCACAGATACGCAGTATTTT
NA TRBJ2-5 TRBV3-1/TRBV3-2 NA CASSGDPNTETQYF TGTGCCAGCAGCGGAGATCCCAACACCGAGACCCAGTACTTC
NA TRBJ1-6 TRBV24-1 NA CATSDLIQGGSPLHF TGTGCCACCAGTGATTTAATACAGGGTGGTTCACCCCTCCACTTT
once TRBJ2-3 TRBV2 NA CASSEASGAADTQYF TGTGCCAGCAGTGAAGCTTCGGGAGCCGCAGATACGCAGTATTTT
NA TRBJ1-5 TRBV24-1 TRBD1 CATRGDREDDQPQHF TGTGCCACCAGAGGGGACAGGGAGGACGATCAGCCCCAGCATTTT
NA TRBJ2-7 TRBV6-5 TRBD2 CASRLKRTSGKKQYF TGTGCCAGCAGACTGAAAAGGACTAGCGGGAAGAAACAGTACTTC
NA TRBJ1-6 TRBV12-5 TRBD1 CASGMRQGDNSPLHF TGTGCTAGTGGTATGAGACAGGGGGATAATTCACCCCTCCACTTT
NA TRBJ1-2 TRBV28 NA CASSIPRDMGGYTF TGTGCCAGCAGTATACCCAGGGACATGGGGGGCTACACCTTC
NA TRBJ1-6 TRBV3-1/TRBV3-2 NA CASSLAGTLKSPLHF TGTGCCAGCAGCTTAGCAGGGACACTAAAATCACCCCTCCACTTT
NA TRBJ2-3 TRBV20-1 NA CSASAPGRSTDTQYF TGCAGTGCTAGTGCGCCGGGTCGAAGCACAGATACGCAGTATTTT
NA TRBJ2-2 TRBV12-3/TRBV12-4 TRBD1 CASSLQGLGELFF TGTGCCAGCAGCCTACAGGGGCTCGGGGAGCTGTTTTTT
NA TRBJ2-5 TRBV11-2 NA CASSLSRGRETQYF TGTGCCAGCAGCCTTTCACGAGGCCGAGAGACCCAGTACTTC
NA TRBJ2-1 TRBV7-3 TRBD1 CASSSRDRWPVLSYNEQFF TGTGCCAGCAGTTCCCGGGACAGGTGGCCCGTCCTTTCCTACAATGAGCAGTTCTTC
NA TRBJ2-7 TRBV9 TRBD2 CASSPQMGTSGSRQYF TGTGCCAGCAGCCCCCAGATGGGGACTAGCGGGAGCCGGCAGTACTTC
NA TRBJ1-3 TRBV21-1 NA CASSKGTDRGFGNTIYF TGTGCCAGCAGCAAAGGGACGGACAGGGGTTTCGGAAACACCATATATTTT
NA TRBJ2-2 TRBV15 NA CATSRWGEGTGELFF TGTGCCACCAGCCGATGGGGGGAAGGGACCGGGGAGCTGTTTTTT
once TRBJ2-7 TRBV28 NA CASFGELRLEQYF TGTGCCAGCTTCGGGGAACTCCGTCTCGAGCAGTACTTC
once TRBJ1-2 TRBV27 TRBD1 CASSARSPSNRGTYGYTF TGTGCCAGCAGCGCCAGATCCCCTTCAAACAGGGGGACCTATGGCTACACCTTC
NA TRBJ2-7 TRBV19 TRBD1 CASSPDRGRHEQYF TGTGCCAGTAGCCCGGACAGGGGAAGGCACGAGCAGTACTTC
NA TRBJ1-1 TRBV4-1 NA CASSRITGSTEAFF TGCGCCAGCAGCCGTATCACAGGGAGTACTGAAGCTTTCTTT
NA TRBJ1-1 TRBV6-5 NA CASSLQWNTEAFF TGTGCCAGCAGCCTACAGTGGAACACTGAAGCTTTCTTT
NA TRBJ2-3 TRBV7-3 NA CASSPYTDTQYF TGTGCCAGCAGCCCTTACACAGATACGCAGTATTTT
NA TRBJ2-7 TRBV5-1 TRBD2 CASSDLAGTYEQYF TGCGCCAGCAGCGACCTAGCGGGGACCTACGAGCAGTACTTC
NA TRBJ2-5 TRBV3-1/TRBV3-2 NA CASSQVSGQETQYF TGTGCCAGCAGCCAAGTTAGCGGCCAAGAGACCCAGTACTTC
NA TRBJ2-7 TRBV3-1/TRBV3-2 NA CASSRSSYEQYF TGTGCCAGCAGCCGGAGCTCCTACGAGCAGTACTTC
NA TRBJ2-2 TRBV5-1 TRBD1 CASSLEGARATGELFF TGCGCCAGCAGCTTAGAGGGGGCGCGGGCGACCGGGGAGCTGTTTTTT
NA TRBJ1-1 TRBV6-6 TRBD1 CASRSGGETEAFF TGTGCCAGCAGGTCAGGGGGCGAGACTGAAGCTTTCTTT